This T cell receptor (beta chain) was sequenced in a study of OX40 agonist ivuxolimab in advanced cancers. This clone has only a few counts. The V end was cut by 2 bases, the J end by 0 bases, with 8 bases between. The CDR3 loop spans 16 amino acids. CDR1 and CDR2 from the germline V gene are WSHSY and SAAADI. Some clones are missing from TCRdb's copy, which holds only in-frame ones; the method was immunoSEQ multiplex PCR. There are under 25,000 clones in the sample; 60% to 80% occur only once, and around 34% lies in the top ten. Sequencing was performed on CD4+ or CD8+ T cells sorted from blood, taken in a trial of the OX40 agonist ivuxolimab. The origin of this receptor is an adult with an advanced solid tumor such as melanoma, head and neck, liver or kidney cancer. The chain joins TRBV10-2 to TRBJ1-6; D unclear. CDR3 nucleotide sequence: TGCGCCAGCAGTGAGGGACCGAGCTCCTATAATTCACCCCTCCACTTT. This codes for CASSEGPSSYNSPLHF.